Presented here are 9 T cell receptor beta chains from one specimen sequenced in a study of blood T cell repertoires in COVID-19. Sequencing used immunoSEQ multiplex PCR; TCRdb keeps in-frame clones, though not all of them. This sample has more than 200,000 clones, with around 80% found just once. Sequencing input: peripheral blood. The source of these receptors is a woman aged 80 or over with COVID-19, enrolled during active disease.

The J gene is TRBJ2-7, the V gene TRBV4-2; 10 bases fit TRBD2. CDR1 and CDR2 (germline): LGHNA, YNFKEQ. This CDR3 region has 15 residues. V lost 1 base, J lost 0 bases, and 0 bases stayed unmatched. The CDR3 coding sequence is TGTGCCAGCAGCCAAGTAGCGGGGGGCTCCTACGAGCAGTACTTC. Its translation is CASSQVAGGSYEQYF.

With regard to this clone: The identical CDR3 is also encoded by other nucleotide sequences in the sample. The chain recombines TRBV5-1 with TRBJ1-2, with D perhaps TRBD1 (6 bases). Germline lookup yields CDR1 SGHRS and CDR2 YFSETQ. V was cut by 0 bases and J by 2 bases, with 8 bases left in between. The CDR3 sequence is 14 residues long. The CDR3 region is CASSLEQGNYGYTF. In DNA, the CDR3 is TGCGCCAGCAGCTTGGAACAGGGAAACTATGGCTACACCTTC.

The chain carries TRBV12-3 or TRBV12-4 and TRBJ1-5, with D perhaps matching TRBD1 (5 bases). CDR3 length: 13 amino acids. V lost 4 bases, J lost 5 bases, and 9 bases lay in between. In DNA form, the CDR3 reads TGTGCCAGCAGTTCCGGCAGGGATCAGCCCCAGCATTTT. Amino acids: CASSSGRDQPQHF.

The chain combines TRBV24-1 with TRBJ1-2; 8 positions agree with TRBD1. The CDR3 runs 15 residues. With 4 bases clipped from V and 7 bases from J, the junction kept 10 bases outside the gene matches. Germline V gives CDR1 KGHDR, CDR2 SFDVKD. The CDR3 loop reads CATSDFGQGPTGYTF. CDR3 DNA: TGTGCCACCAGTGACTTTGGACAGGGCCCCACTGGCTACACCTTC.

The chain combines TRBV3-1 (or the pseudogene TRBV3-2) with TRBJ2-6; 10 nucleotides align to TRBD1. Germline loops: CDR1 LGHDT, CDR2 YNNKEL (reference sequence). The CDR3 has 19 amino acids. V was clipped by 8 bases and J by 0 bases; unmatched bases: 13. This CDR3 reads CASGYDRGLGSSGANVLTF. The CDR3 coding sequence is TGTGCCAGCGGTTACGACAGGGGGCTAGGAAGCTCTGGGGCCAACGTCCTGACTTTC.

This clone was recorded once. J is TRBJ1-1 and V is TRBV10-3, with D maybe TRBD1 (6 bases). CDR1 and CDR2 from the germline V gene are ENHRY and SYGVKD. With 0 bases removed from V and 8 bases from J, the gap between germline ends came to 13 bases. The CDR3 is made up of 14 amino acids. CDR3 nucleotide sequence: TGTGCCATCAGTGAGTCTCGTCGGACAGAAGAAGCTTTCTTT. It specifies CAISESRRTEEAFF.

CDR3 sequence (DNA): TGCAGCGTTGAAAGGGGGAACACTGAAGCTTTCTTT. Encoded protein: CSVERGNTEAFF. The rearrangement links TRBV29-1 to TRBJ1-1; possibly TRBD1 for D (5 bases). The germline V gene has CDR1 SQVTM and CDR2 ANQGSEA. Trimming shortened V by 2 bases and J by 1 base, and 5 bases separated the two germline ends. The CDR3 extends over 12 amino acids. Looking up the rest from reference TRBV29-1 and TRBJ1-1 gives the full variable domain: SAVISQKPSRDICQRGTSLTIQCQVDSQVTMMFWYRQQPGQSLTLIATANQGSEATYESGFVIDKFPISRPNLTFSTLTVSNMSPEDSSIYLCSVERGNTEAFFGQGTRLTVV.

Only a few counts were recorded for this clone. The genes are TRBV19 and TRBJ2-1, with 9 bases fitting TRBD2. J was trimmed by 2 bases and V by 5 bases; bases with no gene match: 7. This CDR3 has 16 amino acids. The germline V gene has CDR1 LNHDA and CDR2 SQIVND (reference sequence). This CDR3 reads CASSYRGGVPYNEQFF. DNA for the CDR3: TGTGCCAGTAGTTATCGCGGGGGGGTCCCCTACAATGAGCAGTTCTTC.

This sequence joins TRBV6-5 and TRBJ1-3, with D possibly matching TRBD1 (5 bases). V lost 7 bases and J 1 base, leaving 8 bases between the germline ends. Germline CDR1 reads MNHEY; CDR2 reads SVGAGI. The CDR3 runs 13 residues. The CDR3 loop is CASIGGSGNTIYF. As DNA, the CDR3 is TGTGCCAGCATCGGGGGATCTGGAAACACCATATATTTT.